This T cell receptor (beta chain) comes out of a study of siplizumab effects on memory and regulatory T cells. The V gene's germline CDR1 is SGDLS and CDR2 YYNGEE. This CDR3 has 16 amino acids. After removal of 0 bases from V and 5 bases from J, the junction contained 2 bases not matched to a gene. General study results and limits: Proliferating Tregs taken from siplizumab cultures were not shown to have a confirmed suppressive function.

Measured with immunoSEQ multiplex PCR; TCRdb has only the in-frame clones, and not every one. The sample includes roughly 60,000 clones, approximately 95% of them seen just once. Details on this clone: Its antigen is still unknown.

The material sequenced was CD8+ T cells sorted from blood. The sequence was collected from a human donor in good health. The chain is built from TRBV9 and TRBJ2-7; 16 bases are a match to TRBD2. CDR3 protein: CASSVEGLAGGDEQYF. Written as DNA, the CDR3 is TGTGCCAGCAGCGTAGAGGGACTAGCGGGAGGGGACGAGCAGTACTTC.